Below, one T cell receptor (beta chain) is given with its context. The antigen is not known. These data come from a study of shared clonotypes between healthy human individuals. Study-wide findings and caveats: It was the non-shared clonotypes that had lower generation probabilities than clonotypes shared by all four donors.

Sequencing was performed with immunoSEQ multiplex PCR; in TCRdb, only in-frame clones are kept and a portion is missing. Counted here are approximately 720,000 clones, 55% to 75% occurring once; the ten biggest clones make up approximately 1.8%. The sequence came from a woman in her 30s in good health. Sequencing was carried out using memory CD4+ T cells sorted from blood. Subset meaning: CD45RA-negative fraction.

The CDR3 DNA reads as TGTGCCAGCTCATCAGGGTTCGGGGAGACCCAGTACTTC. It yields the protein CASSSGFGETQYF. The chain couples TRBV18 to TRBJ2-5, with TRBD1 as a possible D gene (5 bases). The V and J ends lost 5 bases and 5 bases respectively, with 12 bases between them. The length of the CDR3 is 13 residues. From germline, CDR1 is KGHSH and CDR2 LQKENI.